This section outlines one T cell receptor beta chain sequence together with its context. The record originates from a study of OX40 agonist ivuxolimab in advanced cancers. Study-level background: The group had a mean age of about 65 years, ranged from about 20 to 79, and was just under 85% male.

V was shortened by 2 bases and J by 0 bases, with 8 bases between the two germline ends. From germline, CDR1 is SGHKS and CDR2 YYEKEE (reference sequence). The CDR3 sequence is 14 residues long. Only in-frame clones appear in the TCRdb table, and some are missing; sequencing was by immunoSEQ multiplex PCR. The table has under 13,000 clones, 75% to 90% seen once. Material: CD4+ or CD8+ T cells sorted from blood, obtained in a trial of the OX40 agonist ivuxolimab. The genes are TRBV5-5 and TRBJ1-1; D uncertain. The sequence was obtained from an adult with an advanced solid tumor such as melanoma, head and neck, liver or kidney cancer. The CDR3, as DNA: TGTGCCAGCAGCTTTTTAGGCCTGAACACTGAAGCTTTCTTT. Its protein is CASSFLGLNTEAFF.